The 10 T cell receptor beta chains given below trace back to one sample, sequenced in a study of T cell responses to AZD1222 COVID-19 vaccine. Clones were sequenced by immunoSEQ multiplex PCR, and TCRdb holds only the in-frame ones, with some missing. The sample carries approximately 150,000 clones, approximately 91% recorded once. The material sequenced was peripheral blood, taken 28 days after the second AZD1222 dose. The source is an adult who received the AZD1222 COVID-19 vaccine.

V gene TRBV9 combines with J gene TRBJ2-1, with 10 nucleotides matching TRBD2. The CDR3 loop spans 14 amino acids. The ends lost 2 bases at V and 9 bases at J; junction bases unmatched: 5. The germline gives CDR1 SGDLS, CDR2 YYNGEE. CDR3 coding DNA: TGTGCCAGCAGCGTCACTAGCGGGAACAGTGAGCAGTTCTTC. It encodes CASSVTSGNSEQFF.

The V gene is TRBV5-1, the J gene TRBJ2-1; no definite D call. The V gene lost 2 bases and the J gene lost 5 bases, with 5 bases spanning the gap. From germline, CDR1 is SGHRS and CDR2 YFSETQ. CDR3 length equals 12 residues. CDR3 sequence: CASSFPNNEQFF. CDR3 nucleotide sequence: TGCGCCAGCAGCTTTCCAAACAATGAGCAGTTCTTC.

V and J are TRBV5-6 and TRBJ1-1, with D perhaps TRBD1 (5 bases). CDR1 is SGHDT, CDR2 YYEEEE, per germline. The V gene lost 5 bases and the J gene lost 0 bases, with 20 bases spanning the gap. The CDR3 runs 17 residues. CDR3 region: CASRHAPGSSMNTEAFF. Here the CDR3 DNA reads TGTGCCAGCAGACACGCTCCAGGGTCCTCCATGAACACTGAAGCTTTCTTT.

This CDR3 is CASSPLRGGDEQFF. The CDR3 nucleotides are TGTGCCAGCTCACCACTCCGGGGCGGGGATGAGCAGTTCTTC. J is TRBJ2-1 and V is TRBV18; tentative D call: TRBD2 (6 bases). The ends were cut back, 1 base at V and 8 bases at J, with 12 bases in the middle. The CDR3 spans 14 residues. CDR1 KGHSH and CDR2 LQKENI come from the germline V gene.

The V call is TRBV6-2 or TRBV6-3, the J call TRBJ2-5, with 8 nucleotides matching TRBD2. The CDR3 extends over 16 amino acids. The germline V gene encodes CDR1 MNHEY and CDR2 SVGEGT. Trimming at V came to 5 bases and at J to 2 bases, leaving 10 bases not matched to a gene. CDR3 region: CASSKLTGLAQETQYF. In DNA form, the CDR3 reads TGTGCCAGCAGTAAACTAACCGGACTAGCACAAGAGACCCAGTACTTC.

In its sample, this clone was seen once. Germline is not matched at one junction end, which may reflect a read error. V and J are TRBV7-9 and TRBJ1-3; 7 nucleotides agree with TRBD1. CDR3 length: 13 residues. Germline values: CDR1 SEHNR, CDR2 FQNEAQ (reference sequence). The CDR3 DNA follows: TGTGCCAGCAGCGGACGACAGGGCGATCTCCATCATTTT. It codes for CASSGRQGDLHHF.

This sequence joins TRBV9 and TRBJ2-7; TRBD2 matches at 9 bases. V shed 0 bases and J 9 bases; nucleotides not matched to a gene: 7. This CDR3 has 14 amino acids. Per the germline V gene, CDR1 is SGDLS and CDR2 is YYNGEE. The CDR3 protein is CASSVGVSGRLQYF. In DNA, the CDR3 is TGTGCCAGCAGCGTAGGGGTTAGCGGGAGACTGCAGTACTTC.

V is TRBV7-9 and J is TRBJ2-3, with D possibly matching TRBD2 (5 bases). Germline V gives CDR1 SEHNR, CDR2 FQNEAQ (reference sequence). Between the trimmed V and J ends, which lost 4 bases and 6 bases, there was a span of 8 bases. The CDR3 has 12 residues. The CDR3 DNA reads TGTGCCAGCAGCTCCTCTAGCGATACGCAGTATTTT. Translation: CASSSSSDTQYF.

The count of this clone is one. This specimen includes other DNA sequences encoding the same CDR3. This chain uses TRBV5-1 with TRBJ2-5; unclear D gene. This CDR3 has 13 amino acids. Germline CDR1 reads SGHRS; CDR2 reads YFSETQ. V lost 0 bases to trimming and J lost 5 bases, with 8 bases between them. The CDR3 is CASSLGSGETQYF. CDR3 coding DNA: TGCGCCAGCAGCTTGGGTTCCGGGGAGACCCAGTACTTC.

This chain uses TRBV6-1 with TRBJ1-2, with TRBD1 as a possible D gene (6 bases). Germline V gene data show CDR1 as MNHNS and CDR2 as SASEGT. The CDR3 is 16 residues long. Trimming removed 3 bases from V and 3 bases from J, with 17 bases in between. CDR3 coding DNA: TGTGCCAGCAGTGATGTTGCGGCAGGGGTGCACTATGGCTACACCTTC. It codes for CASSDVAAGVHYGYTF.